This T cell receptor (beta chain) was recorded in a study of cytomegalovirus exposure and HLA in healthy donors. Study-level points and caveats: Per published accounts, TCR beta sequences correctly predicted the HLA-A and HLA-B alleles of most subjects.

After removal of 0 bases from V and 4 bases from J, the junction contained 6 bases not matched to a gene. CDR1 is SGDLS, CDR2 YYNGEE, per germline. CDR3 length: 16 amino acids. Vbeta (60) and Jbeta (13) primers were used in the PCR. Only in-frame clones appear in the TCRdb table, and some are missing; sequencing was by immunoSEQ multiplex PCR. This repertoire comprises some 110,000 clones; its ten largest clones make up roughly 1%. About this clone: The antigen is unknown.

This sequence originates from a man aged 18 to 30 in good health and CMV-seronegative. V gene TRBV9 combines with J gene TRBJ1-1; TRBD1 agrees at 10 bases. The material sequenced was PBMCs. CDR3 DNA sequence: TGTGCCAGCAGCGTAGTGGGACAGGGGTATTCCACTGAAGCTTTCTTT. Encoded protein: CASSVVGQGYSTEAFF.